Shown below are 23 T cell receptor beta chains from a single sample sequenced in a study of CD8+CD57+ T cells in acquired aplastic anemia. An expansion of CD8+CD57+ cells by flow cytometry had been shown in patients chosen for sequencing. Template material for TCR beta VDJ and CDR3 profiling consisted of genomic DNA. TCRdb reprocessed the reads with MiXCR, giving one entry per CDR3 protein. The top ten clones hold about 44% of a sample with some 170,000 distinct CDR3 sequences, roughly three fifths of them seen once. The sequenced sample was sorted CD4+, CD8+, or CD8+CD57+ T cells (not recorded which) from PBMCs. The origin of the receptors is a human donor with aplastic anemia.

This clonotype appeared many times. This chain connects TRBV30 to TRBJ2-7, with no clear D. Looked up from germline, CDR1 is GTSNPN and CDR2 is SVGIG (reference sequence). The CDR3 is 12 residues long. Trimming pared 1 base from V and 6 bases from J, leaving 10 bases between. In nucleotides, the CDR3 is TGTGCCTGGAGTGCGGTAAGAGCCGAGCAGTACTTC. Translation: CAWSAVRAEQYF.

The chain employs TRBV9 and TRBJ2-3; TRBD1 agrees at 8 bases. Germline V gene sequence: CDR1 SGDLS, CDR2 YYNGEE. The ends lost 4 bases at V and 6 bases at J; junction bases unmatched: 13. CDR3 size: 16 residues. The CDR3 reads CASSLGRTGGQDTQYF. Here the CDR3 DNA reads TGTGCCAGCAGCTTAGGGCGTACAGGGGGACAGGATACGCAGTATTTT.

CDR3 nucleotides: TGCAGTTTACTTACAGGGGGCAGATACACTGAAGCTTTCTTT. Translation gives CSLLTGGRYTEAFF. This chain uses TRBV29-1 with TRBJ1-1; 9 bases map to TRBD1. In germline, CDR1 is SQVTM, CDR2 ANQGSEA. The CDR3 spans 14 residues.

This chain uses TRBV20-1 with TRBJ2-3, with D uncertain. Germline CDR1 and CDR2: DFQATT and SNEGSKA (reference sequence). Deletions cut 1 base from V and 0 bases from J, with 11 bases between. This CDR3 spans 15 amino acids. The CDR3 DNA reads TGCAGTGCTAGAGTAGGTAGCAGAAGCACAGATACGCAGTATTTT. It specifies CSARVGSRSTDTQYF.

This chain connects TRBV19 to TRBJ1-1, with D possibly TRBD1 on 5 matching bases. The V and J ends lost 3 bases and 2 bases respectively, with 13 bases between them. The CDR3 contains 15 residues. Germline lookup yields CDR1 LNHDA and CDR2 SQIVND (reference sequence). The CDR3 protein is CASSIGTGANTEAFF. The CDR3, as DNA: TGTGCCAGTAGTATCGGAACAGGAGCCAACACTGAAGCTTTCTTT.

This clonotype was recorded a few times. It may be a read error: a sequence one base away is much more abundant. This chain links TRBV7-2 with TRBJ2-1; no firm D call. CDR3 size: 11 residues. Germline V gene sequence: CDR1 SGHTA, CDR2 FQGNSA. Between the trimmed V and J ends, which lost 5 bases and 6 bases, there was a span of 5 bases. CDR3 amino acids: CASSLPNEQFF. CDR3 nucleotide sequence: TGTGCCAGCAGCCTCCCCAATGAGCAGTTCTTC.

The chain is built from TRBV10-3 and TRBJ2-1; D possibly corresponds to TRBD2 (7 bases). This CDR3 spans 14 amino acids. Germline CDR1 ENHRY, CDR2 SYGVKD. Trimming removed 7 bases at V and 8 bases at J, with 18 bases between. DNA for the CDR3: TGTGCCATCACCCAGGGGAGGGAACACTATGAGCAGTTCTTC. Its protein is CAITQGREHYEQFF.

The chain combines TRBV6-4 with TRBJ2-2; D gene unclear. Trimming took off 2 bases at V and 7 bases at J, with 5 bases between the two ends. The CDR3 contains 12 residues. The germline V gene encodes CDR1 MRHNA and CDR2 SNTAGT. CDR3 in DNA: TGTGCCAGCAGTGACACGAGCGGGGAGCTGTTTTTT. Translating it yields CASSDTSGELFF.

This clonotype has a handful of counts. The chain employs TRBV5-1 and TRBJ2-5; D not certain. Germline CDR1 SGHRS, CDR2 YFSETQ. V was shortened by 0 bases and J by 2 bases, with 5 bases between the two germline ends. There are 13 residues in the CDR3. This chain's CDR3 is CASSLEPQETQYF. CDR3 sequence (DNA): TGCGCCAGCAGCTTGGAGCCTCAAGAGACCCAGTACTTC.

This clonotype was picked up many times. The CDR3 protein is CASSRQKVLSNYGYTF. The CDR3 coding sequence is TGTGCCAGCAGCAGACAGAAGGTCCTATCTAACTATGGCTACACCTTC. The chain links TRBV6-5 to TRBJ1-2; tentative D call: TRBD1 (5 bases). V lost 6 bases, J lost 0 bases, and 17 bases lay in between. This CDR3 is built from 16 residues. Germline CDR1 is MNHEY and CDR2 is SVGAGI.

The rearrangement uses TRBV20-1 and TRBJ1-5, with TRBD1 identical over 8 bases. V lost 5 bases to trimming and J lost 3 bases; unmatched junction nucleotides: 12. CDR1 is DFQATT and CDR2 is SNEGSKA in the germline V gene (reference sequence). CDR3 length: 16 residues. CDR3 DNA sequence: TGCAGTGCTTTCCTTGGACAGGGCCGGGACAATCAGCCCCAGCATTTT. Residues: CSAFLGQGRDNQPQHF.

This clonotype came up a few times. The rearrangement links TRBV2 to TRBJ1-5; unclear D gene. Germline assignment: CDR1 SNHLY and CDR2 FYNNEI. V shed 5 bases and J shed 0 bases, with 11 bases lying between them. The CDR3 covers 15 residues. This chain's CDR3 is CASSTGRVSNQPQHF. Here the CDR3 DNA reads TGTGCCAGCAGTACCGGGAGAGTTAGCAATCAGCCCCAGCATTTT.

This chain uses TRBV5-4 with TRBJ2-3; the match to TRBD2 covers 7 bases. Losses at the gene ends were 0 bases for V and 2 bases for J; bases not matched to a gene: 3. Germline V gene lookup returns CDR1 SGHNT and CDR2 YYREEE (reference sequence). The CDR3 has 15 residues. The CDR3: CASSLEAGDTDTQYF. CDR3 nucleotides: TGTGCCAGCAGCTTGGAGGCGGGGGACACAGATACGCAGTATTTT.

CDR3 sequence reads: CASRRVDGEQFF. CDR3 coding DNA: TGTGCCAGCCGTCGCGTCGACGGTGAGCAGTTCTTC. The chain joins TRBV25-1 to TRBJ2-1; D not certain. The CDR3 spans 12 residues. V was pared by 8 bases and J by 9 bases, with 14 bases between. Germline-derived CDR1 and CDR2 are MGHDK and SYGVNS.

This clonotype occurred many times. The V gene is TRBV7-8, the J gene TRBJ2-1; perhaps TRBD2 as D (6 bases). This CDR3 spans 17 amino acids. The V gene lost 1 base and the J gene lost 1 base, with 14 bases spanning the gap. CDR1 and CDR2 from the germline V gene are SGHVS and FQNEAQ. CDR3 amino acids: CASSLVMGGSSYNEQFF. CDR3 in DNA: TGTGCCAGCAGCTTAGTAATGGGGGGTTCATCCTACAATGAGCAGTTCTTC.

This clonotype was detected many times. The chain employs TRBV9 and TRBJ1-6, with TRBD1 identical over 8 bases. Germline-derived CDR1 and CDR2 are SGDLS and YYNGEE. Trimming at V came to 4 bases and at J to 7 bases, leaving 7 bases not matched to a gene. The CDR3 covers 15 residues. The CDR3 bases are TGTGCCAGCAGCCCAGGGGGGACAGGAAATTCACCCCTCCACTTT. Its protein product is CASSPGGTGNSPLHF. Combining the CDR3 with reference TRBV9 and TRBJ1-6 gives the whole variable domain DSGVTQTPKHLITATGQRVTLRCSPRSGDLSVYWYQQSLDQGLQFLIQYYNGEERAKGNILERFSAQQFPDLHSELNLSSLELGDSALYFCASSPGGTGNSPLHFGNGTRLTVT.

The chain is built from TRBV27 and TRBJ1-5; D is uncertain. Germline CDR1 MNHEY, CDR2 SMNVEV (reference sequence). V was shortened by 3 bases and J by 6 bases, with 6 bases between the two germline ends. The CDR3 is 12 amino acids. CDR3: CASSFLGQPQHF. The CDR3 nucleotides read TGTGCCAGCAGTTTTCTAGGTCAGCCCCAGCATTTT.

This chain uses TRBV20-1 with TRBJ2-7; 7 nucleotides align to TRBD1. Trimming cost V 5 bases and J 0 bases; bases outside gene matches: 4. This CDR3 has 13 amino acids. Germline CDR1 DFQATT, CDR2 SNEGSKA (reference sequence). The CDR3 spells CSAPGQSSYEQYF. The CDR3 bases are TGCAGTGCTCCGGGACAGAGCTCCTACGAGCAGTACTTC.

This clonotype was seen a handful of times. The chain employs TRBV7-8 and TRBJ2-7; D not certain. Trimming shortened V by 3 bases and J by 2 bases, and 5 bases separated the two germline ends. The CDR3 runs to 12 residues. CDR1 and CDR2 (germline): SGHVS, FQNEAQ. DNA for the CDR3: TGTGCCAGCAGCTTGGAAGCCTACGAGCAGTACTTC. It specifies CASSLEAYEQYF.

Many counts were recorded for this clonotype. The gene calls are TRBV6-1 and TRBJ1-6; no reliable D call. In germline, CDR1 is MNHNS, CDR2 SASEGT. The CDR3 spans 15 residues. V lost 1 base to trimming and J lost 4 bases, with 8 bases between them. DNA of the CDR3: TGTGCCAGCAGTGAAGGGACGGGTTATAATTCACCCCTCCACTTT. Translated: CASSEGTGYNSPLHF.

Many counts were recorded for this clonotype. This chain connects TRBV4-1 to TRBJ1-4, with 9 bases fitting TRBD1. This CDR3 has 15 amino acids. Trimming at V came to 1 base and at J to 6 bases, leaving 3 bases not matched to a gene. The V gene's germline CDR1 is MGHRA and CDR2 YSYEKL. The CDR3 protein is CASSQAQGADEKLFF. The DNA of the CDR3 is TGCGCCAGCAGCCAAGCACAGGGGGCAGATGAAAAACTGTTTTTT.

Only one count was recorded for this clonotype. V is TRBV20-1 and J is TRBJ2-7; D perhaps matches TRBD2 (6 bases). The CDR3 sequence is 14 residues long. Germline CDR1 reads DFQATT; CDR2 reads SNEGSKA (reference sequence). V lost 5 bases and J 4 bases, leaving 18 bases between the germline ends. The CDR3 is CSAGRRALTYEQYF. In DNA, the CDR3 is TGCAGTGCTGGGCGGAGGGCCCTAACTTACGAGCAGTACTTC.

This clonotype was seen ten or more times. The chain employs TRBV5-1 and TRBJ2-5; TRBD1 aligns across 7 bases. V lost 4 bases to trimming and J lost 4 bases; unmatched junction nucleotides: 13. The CDR3 is 16 residues long. The germline gives CDR1 SGHRS, CDR2 YFSETQ. The CDR3 nucleotides are TGCGCCAGCAGCCAATTTGGGACAGCCCAGAGAGAGACCCAGTACTTC. Translated: CASSQFGTAQRETQYF.